Below are 10 T cell receptor beta chains sequenced from a single sample in a study of early T cells in non-severe SARS-CoV-2 infection. TCRdb fed the 5' RACE reads into MiXCR, producing one record per CDR3 protein. This sample has 64,000 or so distinct CDR3 sequences, with 10% to 12% found just once. This specimen was whole blood, taken at baseline. The source is an adult who was a healthcare worker with PCR-confirmed SARS-CoV-2 infection or an uninfected control (not recorded which).

This clonotype was detected a few times. The chain joins TRBV12-3 or TRBV12-4 to TRBJ2-3, with D maybe TRBD2 (6 bases). Trimming shortened V by 3 bases and J by 5 bases, and 18 bases separated the two germline ends. The CDR3 totals 16 residues. The CDR3 DNA sequence: TGTGCCAGCAGTTTGGGCTCTGGGGGGAAGAGAGATACGCAGTATTTT. Amino acids: CASSLGSGGKRDTQYF.

The chain is built from TRBV6-6 and TRBJ1-5; 9 bases are shared with TRBD1. Germline CDR1 reads MNHNY; CDR2 reads SVGAGI (reference sequence). J lost 3 bases, V lost 5 bases, and 5 bases had no gene match. There are 15 residues in the CDR3. CDR3 nucleotides: TGTGCCAGCAGTCCGGGACAGGGAATCAATCAGCCCCAGCATTTT. Amino acids: CASSPGQGINQPQHF.

In this sample, this clonotype turned up many times. This chain joins TRBV28 and TRBJ1-5; 7 bases align to TRBD1. With 3 bases clipped from V and 7 bases from J, the junction kept 3 bases outside the gene matches. This CDR3 has 13 residues. Germline V gene data show CDR1 as MDHEN and CDR2 as SYDVKM. The CDR3, as DNA: TGTGCCAGCAGTTTTGACAGGGCCCAGCCCCAGCATTTT. It codes for CASSFDRAQPQHF. Full variable domain (outside the CDR3, taken from reference TRBV28 and TRBJ1-5): DVKVTQSSRYLVKRTGEKVFLECVQDMDHENMFWYRQDPGLGLRLIYFSYDVKMKEKGDIPEGYSVSREKKERFSLILESASTNQTSMYLCASSFDRAQPQHFGDGTRLSIL.

This clonotype came up a few times. The rearrangement joins TRBV5-5 to TRBJ2-3; TRBD2 agrees at 7 bases. CDR3 length: 14 amino acids. After removal of 5 bases from V and 3 bases from J, the junction contained 6 bases not matched to a gene. The V gene's germline CDR1 is SGHKS and CDR2 YYEKEE (reference sequence). CDR3 protein: CASRRSGATDTQYF. For the CDR3, the DNA is TGTGCCAGCAGGAGAAGCGGGGCGACAGATACGCAGTATTTT.

V and J are TRBV7-2 and TRBJ2-7; a weak D match, TRBD1 (6 bases). The CDR3 is 15 amino acids. Deletions cut 0 bases from V and 0 bases from J, with 9 bases between. The germline gives CDR1 SGHTA, CDR2 FQGNSA. The CDR3 DNA reads TGTGCCAGCAGCTTAGCGTCAGGGGACTCCTACGAGCAGTACTTC. It yields the protein CASSLASGDSYEQYF. The variable domain in full, with the rest retrieved from reference TRBV7-2 and TRBJ2-7, is GAGVSQSPSNKVTEKGKDVELRCDPISGHTALYWYRQSLGQGLEFLIYFQGNSAPDKSGLPSDRFSAERTGGSVSTLTIQRTQQEDSAVYLCASSLASGDSYEQYFGPGTRLTVT.

The chain couples TRBV12-1 to TRBJ2-5; the table's TRBD1 call for D was not verified on the DNA. TRBV12-1 constitutes a pseudogene. The length of the CDR3 is 16 residues. The CDR3 region has the DNA TGTGCCAGCAGCTTTGGGTGGGGCTGGTACCAAGAGACCCAGTACTTC. Its translation: CASSFGWGWYQETQYF.

There are a few counts of this clonotype. The chain combines TRBV6-1 with TRBJ1-5; weak D call: TRBD1 (5 bases). Trimming stripped 3 bases from V and 7 bases from J, with 10 bases between. In germline, CDR1 is MNHNS, CDR2 SASEGT. This CDR3 comprises 13 residues. The CDR3, as DNA: TGTGCCAGCAGTGACAGGGAGGGACAGCCCCAGCATTTT. Translating gives CASSDREGQPQHF.

V is TRBV7-8 and J is TRBJ2-5, with 7 bases aligning to TRBD2. The V gene end was trimmed by 5 bases and the J gene end by 5 bases; junction bases not matched to a gene: 8. The CDR3 is 14 residues long. Per germline, CDR1 SGHVS and CDR2 FQNEAQ. As DNA, the CDR3 is TGTGCCAGCAGCCCAGCGGGGCACGGGGAGACCCAGTACTTC. This gives the protein CASSPAGHGETQYF.

This chain connects TRBV21-1 to TRBJ2-7. TRBV21-1 is deemed a pseudogene. This CDR3 spans 14 amino acids. The CDR3 sequence: CASSKAAGSYEQYF. The CDR3 DNA reads as TGTGCCAGCAGCAAAGCGGCAGGATCCTACGAGCAGTACTTC.

This clonotype has only a few counts. The chain combines TRBV3-1 with TRBJ1-4; D is unresolved. Germline assignment: CDR1 LGHDT and CDR2 YNNKEL (reference sequence). This CDR3 contains 18 residues. With 0 bases removed from V and 0 bases from J, the gap between germline ends came to 14 bases. Here the CDR3 reads CASSQDRAAVATNEKLFF. The CDR3 nucleotides are TGTGCCAGCAGCCAAGATCGGGCAGCCGTTGCAACTAATGAAAAACTGTTTTTT.